Listed below are T cell receptor beta chains from one sample, sequenced in a study of blood T cell repertoires in COVID-19. Assay: immunoSEQ multiplex PCR; the TCRdb copy retains only in-frame clones and omits some. Found here are some 350,000 clones, around 83% of them singletons; the top ten hold 3%. The sequenced sample was peripheral blood. The source is a man aged 25 to 45 with active or convalescent COVID-19. CDR3s include the opening cysteine and the closing phenylalanine or tryptophan. D genes are given only for firm matches. Expanded clones get a size class; other rows say once, few or many, or leave the size out.

j_call d_call v_call clone_size cdr3_aa cdr3_nt
TRBJ1-1 NA TRBV11-2 NA CASSLRGGQNTEAFF TGTGCCAGCAGCTTAAGGGGGGGGCAGAACACTGAAGCTTTCTTT
TRBJ2-7 NA TRBV7-9 NA CASSRDRGDTYEQYF TGTGCCAGCAGCCGCGACAGAGGGGACACCTACGAGCAGTACTTC
TRBJ1-5 NA TRBV6-2/TRBV6-3 NA CASSYPDSYYQPQHF TGTGCCAGCAGTTATCCCGACAGTTACTATCAGCCCCAGCATTTT
TRBJ1-2 TRBD1 TRBV30 NA CAWSSRDRGRYTF TGTGCCTGGAGTTCCCGGGACAGGGGACGCTACACCTTC
TRBJ2-7 TRBD1 TRBV7-8 NA CASSGGQGYYEQYF TGTGCCAGCAGCGGGGGACAGGGCTACTACGAGCAGTACTTC
TRBJ2-7 TRBD2 TRBV30 NA CAWSGTSGTEQYF TGTGCCTGGAGTGGAACTAGCGGGACCGAGCAGTACTTC
TRBJ2-1 NA TRBV5-1 NA CASSLNLGDYNEQFF TGCGCCAGCAGCTTGAACTTGGGCGACTACAATGAGCAGTTCTTC
TRBJ2-1 TRBD1 TRBV7-9 few CASSFFGTGSNEQFF TGTGCCAGCAGCTTCTTCGGGACAGGGAGCAATGAGCAGTTCTTC
TRBJ1-2 NA TRBV6-5 NA CASRQAWAGYGYTF TGTGCCAGCAGGCAGGCTTGGGCAGGCTATGGCTACACCTTC
TRBJ1-1 NA TRBV28 NA CASTVQMNTEAFF TGTGCCAGCACCGTACAAATGAACACTGAAGCTTTCTTT
TRBJ1-2 NA TRBV6-5 NA CASTYSSVRHYGYTF TGTGCCAGCACCTACTCTAGCGTCCGGCACTATGGCTACACCTTC
TRBJ2-3 NA TRBV28 NA CASRNIRGQVRDTQYF TGTGCCAGCAGGAATATTAGGGGACAAGTGAGGGATACGCAGTATTTT
TRBJ2-3 TRBD2 TRBV29-1 once CSVDVGRGRDTQYF TGCAGCGTTGACGTCGGGAGGGGCAGAGATACGCAGTATTTT
TRBJ2-3 NA TRBV19 NA CASSIRLRTTLSGPTDTQYF TGTGCCAGTAGTATCCGCCTCAGGACCACATTGAGCGGCCCCACAGATACGCAGTATTTT
TRBJ1-3 NA TRBV7-2 NA CASSSGRQAGNTIYF TGTGCCAGCAGCTCGGGAAGACAGGCTGGAAACACCATATATTTT
TRBJ2-7 TRBD1 TRBV5-4 NA CASSGTDYEQYF TGTGCCAGCAGCGGGACAGACTACGAGCAGTACTTC
TRBJ1-6 TRBD1 TRBV27 once CASRRGGLNSPLHF TGTGCCAGCAGGAGAGGGGGCCTCAATTCACCCCTCCACTTT
TRBJ2-2 NA TRBV7-2 NA CASSLVLAGAPTELFF TGTGCCAGCAGCTTAGTTCTAGCCGGAGCACCGACGGAGCTGTTTTTT
TRBJ2-7 TRBD2 TRBV3-1/TRBV3-2 NA CASSQDQVLAGNEQYF TGTGCCAGCAGCCAAGATCAGGTACTAGCGGGGAACGAGCAGTACTTC
TRBJ2-1 TRBD1 TRBV24-1 NA CATSDSTGGYGSYNEQFF TGTGCCACCAGTGATTCGACAGGGGGCTACGGCTCCTACAATGAGCAGTTCTTC
TRBJ1-1 NA TRBV5-1 NA CASSFEGMNTEAFF TGCGCCAGCAGCTTCGAGGGAATGAACACTGAAGCTTTCTTT
TRBJ2-2 TRBD2 TRBV19 NA CAPRAGVTGELFF TGTGCCCCTCGTGCGGGGGTCACCGGGGAGCTGTTTTTT
TRBJ2-7 TRBD2 TRBV5-6 NA CASSWSGTSGSLNKYEQYF TGTGCCAGCAGCTGGTCCGGGACTAGCGGGTCCCTGAACAAATACGAGCAGTACTTC
TRBJ2-5 NA TRBV6-1 NA CASSEVWGREETQYF TGTGCCAGCAGTGAGGTCTGGGGGCGTGAGGAGACCCAGTACTTC
TRBJ2-1 TRBD2 TRBV28 once CASSPSGEINEQFF TGTGCCAGCAGCCCTAGCGGGGAAATAAATGAGCAGTTCTTC
TRBJ2-7 TRBD1 TRBV2 NA CASSEASRMDRGAYEQYF TGTGCCAGCAGTGAAGCTAGCAGGATGGACAGGGGAGCCTACGAGCAGTACTTC
TRBJ1-5 NA TRBV6-5 few CASRVSPLANQPQHF TGTGCCAGCAGGGTCTCACCTCTGGCCAATCAGCCCCAGCATTTT
TRBJ1-2 TRBD1 TRBV7-2 NA CASPGQGVGYTF TGTGCCAGCCCGGGACAGGGAGTAGGCTACACCTTC
TRBJ2-7 TRBD1 TRBV28 NA CASRSTGDLPLLLF TGTGCCAGCAGGAGTACAGGGGACCTCCCCTTACTGCTTTTC
TRBJ2-3 TRBD2 TRBV9 NA CASSGPGLSTDTQYF TGTGCCAGCAGCGGACCGGGACTAAGCACAGATACGCAGTATTTT
TRBJ2-1 TRBD2 TRBV6-2/TRBV6-3 NA CASSYLGTSSDEQFF TGTGCCAGCAGTTACTTGGGGACTAGCAGCGATGAGCAGTTCTTC
TRBJ1-2 NA TRBV5-7 NA CASSPDGGQFGYTF TGTGCCAGCAGCCCGGATGGCGGACAGTTTGGCTACACCTTC
TRBJ1-6 TRBD1 TRBV24-1 NA CATSEPGQNSPLHF TGTGCCACCAGTGAACCGGGACAGAATTCACCCCTCCACTTT
TRBJ1-2 NA TRBV3-1/TRBV3-2 NA CASSPLSGTRTRRTF TGTGCCAGCAGCCCTCTATCCGGGACACGCACTAGGCGCACCTTC
TRBJ2-1 TRBD2 TRBV6-4 NA CASSISALAGPLYNEQFF TGTGCCAGCAGTATAAGTGCCCTAGCGGGACCGCTATACAATGAGCAGTTCTTC
TRBJ1-1 NA TRBV19 NA CASSIGQTNTEAFF TGTGCCAGTAGTATCGGACAAACGAACACTGAAGCTTTCTTT
TRBJ2-7 NA TRBV3-1/TRBV3-2 many CASSPRDGGEQYF TGTGCCAGCAGCCCCCGGGACGGGGGCGAGCAGTACTTC
TRBJ2-5 NA TRBV12-3/TRBV12-4 once CASSFLGETQYF TGTGCCAGCAGTTTCCTCGGGGAGACCCAGTACTTC
TRBJ2-3 NA TRBV12-5 NA CASGLGVGTDTQYF TGTGCTAGTGGTTTAGGGGTAGGCACAGATACGCAGTATTTT
TRBJ1-5 NA TRBV27 NA CASSPGGDHQPQHF TGTGCCAGCAGCCCCGGAGGGGACCATCAGCCCCAGCATTTT
TRBJ1-1 NA TRBV11-2 NA CASSQGQPILNTEAFF TGTGCCAGCAGCCAAGGACAGCCGATCTTGAACACTGAAGCTTTCTTT
TRBJ2-2 TRBD1 TRBV7-3 NA CASRHDRGRAGELFF TGTGCCAGCAGGCATGACAGGGGTCGTGCCGGGGAGCTGTTTTTT
TRBJ1-1 NA TRBV10-3 few CASVGRLPDTEAFF TGTGCCTCAGTGGGCAGGCTACCGGACACTGAAGCTTTCTTT